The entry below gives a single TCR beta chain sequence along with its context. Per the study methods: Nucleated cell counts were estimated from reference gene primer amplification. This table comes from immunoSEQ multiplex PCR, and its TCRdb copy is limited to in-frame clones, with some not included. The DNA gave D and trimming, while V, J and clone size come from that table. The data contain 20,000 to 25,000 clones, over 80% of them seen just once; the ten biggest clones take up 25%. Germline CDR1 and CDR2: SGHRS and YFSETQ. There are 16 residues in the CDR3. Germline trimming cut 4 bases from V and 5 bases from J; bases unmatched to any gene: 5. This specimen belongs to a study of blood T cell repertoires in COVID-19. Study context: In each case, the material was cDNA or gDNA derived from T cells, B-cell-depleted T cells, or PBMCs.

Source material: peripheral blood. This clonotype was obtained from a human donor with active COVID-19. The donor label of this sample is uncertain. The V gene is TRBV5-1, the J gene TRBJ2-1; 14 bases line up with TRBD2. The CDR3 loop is CASSTGLAGENNEQFF. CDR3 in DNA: TGCGCCAGCAGCACGGGACTAGCGGGAGAGAACAATGAGCAGTTCTTC.